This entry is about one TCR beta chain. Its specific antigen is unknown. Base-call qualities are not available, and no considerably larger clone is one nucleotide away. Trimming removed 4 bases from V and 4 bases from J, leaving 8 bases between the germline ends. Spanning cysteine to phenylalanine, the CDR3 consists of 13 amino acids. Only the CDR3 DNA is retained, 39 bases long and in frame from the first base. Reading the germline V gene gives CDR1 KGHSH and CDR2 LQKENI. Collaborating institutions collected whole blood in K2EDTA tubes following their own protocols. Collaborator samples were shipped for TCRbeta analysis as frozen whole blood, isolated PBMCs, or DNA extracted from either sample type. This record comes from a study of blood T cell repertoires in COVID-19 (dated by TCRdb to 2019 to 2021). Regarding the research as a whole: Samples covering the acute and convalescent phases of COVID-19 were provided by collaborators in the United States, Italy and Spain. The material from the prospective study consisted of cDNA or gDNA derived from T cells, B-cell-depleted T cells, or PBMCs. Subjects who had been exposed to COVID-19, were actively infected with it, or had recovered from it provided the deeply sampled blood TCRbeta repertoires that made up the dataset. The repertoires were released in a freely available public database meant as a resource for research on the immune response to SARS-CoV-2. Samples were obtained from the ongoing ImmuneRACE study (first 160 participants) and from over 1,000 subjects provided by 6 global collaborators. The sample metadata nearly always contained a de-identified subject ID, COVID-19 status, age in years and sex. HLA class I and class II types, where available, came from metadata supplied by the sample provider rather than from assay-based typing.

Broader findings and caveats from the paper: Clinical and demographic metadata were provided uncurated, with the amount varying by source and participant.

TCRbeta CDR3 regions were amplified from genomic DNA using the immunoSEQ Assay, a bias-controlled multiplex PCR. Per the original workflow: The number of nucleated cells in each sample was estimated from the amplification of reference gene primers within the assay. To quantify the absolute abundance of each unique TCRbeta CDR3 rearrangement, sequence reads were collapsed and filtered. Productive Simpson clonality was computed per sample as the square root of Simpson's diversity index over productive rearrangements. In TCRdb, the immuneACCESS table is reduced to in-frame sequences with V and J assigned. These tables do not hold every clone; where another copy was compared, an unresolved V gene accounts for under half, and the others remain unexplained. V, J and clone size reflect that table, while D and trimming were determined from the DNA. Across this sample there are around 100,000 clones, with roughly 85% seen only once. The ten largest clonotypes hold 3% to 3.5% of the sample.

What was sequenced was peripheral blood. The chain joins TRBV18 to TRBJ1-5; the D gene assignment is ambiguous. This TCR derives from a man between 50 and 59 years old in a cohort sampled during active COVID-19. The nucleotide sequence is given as TGTGCCAGCTCACAGTTCAGAAATCAGCCCCAGCATTTT. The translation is CASSQFRNQPQHF.